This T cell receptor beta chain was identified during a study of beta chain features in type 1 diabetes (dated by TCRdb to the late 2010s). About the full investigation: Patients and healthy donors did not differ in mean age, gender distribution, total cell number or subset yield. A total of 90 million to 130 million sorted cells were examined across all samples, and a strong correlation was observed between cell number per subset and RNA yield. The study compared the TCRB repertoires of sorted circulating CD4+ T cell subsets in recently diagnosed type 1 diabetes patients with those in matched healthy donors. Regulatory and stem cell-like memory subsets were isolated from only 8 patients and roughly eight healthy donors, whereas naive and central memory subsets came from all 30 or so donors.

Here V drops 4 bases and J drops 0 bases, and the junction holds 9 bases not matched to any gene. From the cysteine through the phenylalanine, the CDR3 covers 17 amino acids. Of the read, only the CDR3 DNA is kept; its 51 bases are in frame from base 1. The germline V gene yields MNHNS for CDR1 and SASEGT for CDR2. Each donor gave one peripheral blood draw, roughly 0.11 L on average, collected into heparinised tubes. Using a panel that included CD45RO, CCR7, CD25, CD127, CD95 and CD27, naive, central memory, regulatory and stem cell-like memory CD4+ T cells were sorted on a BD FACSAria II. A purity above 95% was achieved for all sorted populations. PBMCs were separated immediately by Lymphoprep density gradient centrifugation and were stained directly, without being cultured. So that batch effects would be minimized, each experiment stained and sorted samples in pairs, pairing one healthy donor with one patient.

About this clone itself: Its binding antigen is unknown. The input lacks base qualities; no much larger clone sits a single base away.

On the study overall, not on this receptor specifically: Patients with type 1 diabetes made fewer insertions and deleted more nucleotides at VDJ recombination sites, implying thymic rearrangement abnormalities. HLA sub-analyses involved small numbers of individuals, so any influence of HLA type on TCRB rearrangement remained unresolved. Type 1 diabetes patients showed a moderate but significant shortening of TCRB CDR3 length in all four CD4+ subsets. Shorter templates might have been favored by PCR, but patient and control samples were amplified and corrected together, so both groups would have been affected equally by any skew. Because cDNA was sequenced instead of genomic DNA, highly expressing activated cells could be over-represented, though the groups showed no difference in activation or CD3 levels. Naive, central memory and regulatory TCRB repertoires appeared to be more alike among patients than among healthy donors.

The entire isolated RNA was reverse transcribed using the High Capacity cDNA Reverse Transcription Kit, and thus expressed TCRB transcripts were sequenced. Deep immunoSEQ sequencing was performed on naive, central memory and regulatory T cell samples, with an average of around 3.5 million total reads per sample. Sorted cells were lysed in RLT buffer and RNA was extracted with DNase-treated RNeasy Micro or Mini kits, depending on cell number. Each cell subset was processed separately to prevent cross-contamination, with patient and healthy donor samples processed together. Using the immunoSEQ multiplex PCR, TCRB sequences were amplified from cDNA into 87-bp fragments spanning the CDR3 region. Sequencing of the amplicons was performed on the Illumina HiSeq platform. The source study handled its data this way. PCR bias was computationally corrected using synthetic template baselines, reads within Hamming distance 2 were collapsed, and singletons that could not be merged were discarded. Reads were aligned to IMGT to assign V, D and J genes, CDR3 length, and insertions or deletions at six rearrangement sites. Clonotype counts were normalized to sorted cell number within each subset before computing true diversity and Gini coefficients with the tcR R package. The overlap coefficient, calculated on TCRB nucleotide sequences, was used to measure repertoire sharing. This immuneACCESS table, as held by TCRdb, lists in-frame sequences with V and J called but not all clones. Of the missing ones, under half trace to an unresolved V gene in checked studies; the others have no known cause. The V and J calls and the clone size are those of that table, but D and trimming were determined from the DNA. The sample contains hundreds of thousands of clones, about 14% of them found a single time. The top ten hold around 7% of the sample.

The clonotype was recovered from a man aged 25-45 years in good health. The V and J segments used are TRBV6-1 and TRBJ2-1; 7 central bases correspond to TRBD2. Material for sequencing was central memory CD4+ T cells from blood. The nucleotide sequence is TGTGCCAGCAGTGCTCTAGCGGCAAGCAGCTCCTACAATGAGCAGTTCTTC. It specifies CASSALAASSSYNEQFF.